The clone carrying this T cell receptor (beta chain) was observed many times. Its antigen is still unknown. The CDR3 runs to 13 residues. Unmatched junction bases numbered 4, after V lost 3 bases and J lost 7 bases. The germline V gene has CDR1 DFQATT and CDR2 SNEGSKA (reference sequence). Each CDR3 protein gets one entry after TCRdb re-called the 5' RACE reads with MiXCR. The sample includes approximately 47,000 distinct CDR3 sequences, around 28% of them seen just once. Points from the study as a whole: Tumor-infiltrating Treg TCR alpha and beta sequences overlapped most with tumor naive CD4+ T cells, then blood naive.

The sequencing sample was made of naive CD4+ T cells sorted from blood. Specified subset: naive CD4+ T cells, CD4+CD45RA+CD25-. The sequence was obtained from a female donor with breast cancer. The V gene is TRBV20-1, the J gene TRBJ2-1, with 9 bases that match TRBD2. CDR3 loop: CSASSGSTNEQFF. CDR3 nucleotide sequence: TGCAGTGCTAGTAGCGGGAGTACAAATGAGCAGTTCTTC.